This record covers a single T cell receptor beta chain. As originally analysed: From reference gene primer amplification, estimates of nucleated cell counts were derived. Assay: immunoSEQ multiplex PCR; the TCRdb copy retains only in-frame clones and omits some. V, J and clone size are taken as reported in that table, and D and trimming were inferred from the DNA itself. The sample carries roughly 70,000 clones, 87% recorded once. This specimen comes from a study of blood T cell repertoires in COVID-19. Background on the study: COVID-19 samples from acute and convalescent phases originated in the United States, Italy and Spain. PBMCs, B-cell-depleted T cells, or T cells were the source of the cDNA or gDNA that made up the material.

The V and J ends lost 7 bases and 1 base respectively, with 4 bases between them. The CDR3 sequence is 11 residues long. Per the germline V gene, CDR1 is MDHEN and CDR2 is SYDVKM. The receptor's source is a man in his fifties with active COVID-19. This chain joins TRBV28 and TRBJ1-1; D not resolved. The sequencing sample was made of peripheral blood. The chain's CDR3 is CASKRNTEAFF. The CDR3 nucleotides are TGTGCCAGCAAGCGGAACACTGAAGCTTTCTTT.